Below are 13 T cell receptor beta chains sequenced from a single sample in a study of the immune and genomic landscape of osteosarcoma (dated by TCRdb to 2018 to 2020). The library was generated by the immunoSEQ multiplex PCR assay. The source is immuneACCESS, and TCRdb retained only in-frame sequences with V and J called. Part of the clones is not carried over; for the studies checked, unresolved V genes explain less than half of this, and the remainder is unexplained. The sample yields roughly 9,800 clones; 70% to 80% were counted once. The biggest ten clones account for roughly 18% of the sample. Post-treatment primary, local recurrence and metastasis tumors from poor-prognosis patients were used as specimens. Material for sequencing was osteosarcoma tumor tissue from the lung. The origin of the receptors is a human donor with osteosarcoma.

The rearrangement uses TRBV27 and TRBJ2-5; tentatively, D is TRBD1 (5 bases). Germline V gene data show CDR1 as MNHEY and CDR2 as SMNVEV (reference sequence). The CDR3 is made up of 12 amino acids. Trimming pared 7 bases from V and 6 bases from J, leaving 12 bases between. This chain's CDR3 is CASKGVSKTQYF. CDR3 sequence (DNA): TGTGCCAGCAAAGGGGTATCGAAGACCCAGTACTTC.

The chain couples TRBV10-3 to TRBJ2-7, with TRBD2 matching over 10 bases. Germline-derived CDR1 and CDR2 are ENHRY and SYGVKD. V lost 2 bases to trimming and J lost 3 bases; unmatched junction nucleotides: 4. This CDR3 region has 15 residues. The CDR3 nucleotides are TGTGCCATCAGTGAGAGGGCTAGCGGGAGCTACGAGCAGTACTTC. It translates to CAISERASGSYEQYF.

The CDR3 loop reads CASTVTGRNTEAFF. CDR3 in DNA: TGTGCCAGCACCGTTACAGGGCGGAACACTGAAGCTTTCTTT. This rearrangement joins TRBV6-1 to TRBJ1-1; D possibly corresponds to TRBD1 (6 bases). V was clipped by 7 bases and J by 1 base, with 13 bases between them. The CDR3 length is 14 residues. CDR1 is MNHNS and CDR2 is SASEGT in the germline V gene.

The chain carries TRBV21-1 and TRBJ2-7. TRBV21-1 is annotated as a pseudogene. CDR3 size: 9 residues. This chain's CDR3 is CASKGEQYF. Written as DNA, the CDR3 is TGTGCCAGCAAGGGCGAGCAGTACTTC.

This clone occurred a few times. The CDR3 nucleotides are TGTGCCAGCAGTGCAGAGAGCAATCAGCCCCAGCATTTT. It codes for CASSAESNQPQHF. This chain links TRBV2 with TRBJ1-5, with D unresolved. Trimming removed 4 bases at V and 1 base at J, with 5 bases between. CDR1 and CDR2 (germline): SNHLY, FYNNEI. CDR3 length: 13 residues. The complete variable domain, with remaining parts taken from reference TRBV2 and TRBJ1-5, reads EPEVTQTPSHQVTQMGQEVILRCVPISNHLYFYWYRQILGQKVEFLVSFYNNEISEKSEIFDDQFSVERPDGSNFTLKIRSTKLEDSAMYFCASSAESNQPQHFGDGTRLSIL.

V is TRBV9 and J is TRBJ2-1; the match to TRBD2 covers 9 bases. With V trimmed by 1 base and J by 7 bases, 6 bases remained unmatched. Germline CDR1 is SGDLS and CDR2 is YYNGEE. This CDR3 comprises 15 residues. CDR3 sequence reads: CASSVLWREGNEQFF. CDR3 nucleotide sequence: TGTGCCAGCAGCGTATTATGGCGGGAGGGAAATGAGCAGTTCTTC. The whole variable domain, filled in from reference TRBV9 and TRBJ2-1, reads DSGVTQTPKHLITATGQRVTLRCSPRSGDLSVYWYQQSLDQGLQFLIQYYNGEERAKGNILERFSAQQFPDLHSELNLSSLELGDSALYFCASSVLWREGNEQFFGPGTRLTVL.

CDR3 bases: TGTGCCAGCAGCTTAGGGTTTAGCTCCTACAATGAGCAGTTCTTC. Encoded protein: CASSLGFSSYNEQFF. The chain links TRBV11-3 to TRBJ2-1; D is undetermined. Germline V CDR1 and CDR2: SGHNT, YENEEA. Trimming stripped 1 base from V and 0 bases from J, with 7 bases between. The CDR3 loop spans 15 amino acids.

The chain links TRBV6-6 to TRBJ2-3; TRBD2 matches 7 bases. J gave up 5 bases and V 2 bases, and 7 bases lay outside the gene matches. Per germline, CDR1 MNHNY and CDR2 SVGAGI (reference sequence). The CDR3 extends over 15 amino acids. The CDR3 sequence: CASSYPSGTRDTQYF. CDR3 in DNA: TGTGCCAGCAGTTACCCTAGCGGAACTAGAGATACGCAGTATTTT.

The chain joins TRBV7-9 to TRBJ1-1; D is uncertain. From germline, CDR1 is SEHNR and CDR2 FQNEAQ (reference sequence). V lost 2 bases to trimming and J lost 2 bases, with 3 bases between them. The CDR3 runs 12 residues. CDR3: CASSLLNTEAFF. CDR3 coding DNA: TGTGCCAGCAGCTTACTAAACACTGAAGCTTTCTTT.

V and J are TRBV11-2 and TRBJ2-6, with D unclear. There are 14 residues in the CDR3. Trimming shortened V by 5 bases and J by 0 bases, and 5 bases separated the two germline ends. CDR1 and CDR2 from the germline V gene are SGHAT and FQNNGV. CDR3 in DNA: TGTGCCAGCAGCCGCGTCTCTGGGGCCAACGTCCTGACTTTC. It translates to CASSRVSGANVLTF.

By share, this clone ranks as medium-sized. The chain recombines TRBV30 with TRBJ2-5; 7 nucleotides agree with TRBD1. With 2 bases clipped from V and 1 base from J, the junction kept 7 bases outside the gene matches. The CDR3 length is 15 residues. CDR1 and CDR2 (germline): GTSNPN, SVGIG (reference sequence). The CDR3 protein is CAWSPFTGAQETQYF. The DNA for the CDR3 is TGTGCCTGGAGTCCCTTTACAGGGGCCCAAGAGACCCAGTACTTC.

The chain couples TRBV28 to TRBJ2-4; D is uncertain. The CDR3 spans 14 residues. V lost 7 bases, J lost 6 bases, and 16 bases lay in between. Germline CDR1 is MDHEN and CDR2 is SYDVKM. The DNA of the CDR3 is TGTGCCAGCACCCGGTCCCCGGATGTAAACATTCAGTACTTC. Its translation: CASTRSPDVNIQYF.

The rearrangement joins TRBV29-1 to TRBJ2-7; TRBD1 agrees at 8 bases. The length of the CDR3 is 13 residues. With 6 bases clipped from V and 4 bases from J, the junction kept 8 bases outside the gene matches. From germline, CDR1 is SQVTM and CDR2 ANQGSEA. The CDR3, as DNA: TGCAGCGTATACACAGGGGGTCAGTACGAGCAGTACTTC. It encodes CSVYTGGQYEQYF.